This T cell receptor (beta chain) derives from a study of T-cell memory formation after mild COVID-19. TCRdb ran MiXCR on the 5' RACE reads and lists one entry per CDR3 protein. The sample lists about 320,000 distinct CDR3 sequences, 14% occurring once. Deletions cut 4 bases from V and 2 bases from J, with 15 bases between. Germline loops: CDR1 SGHKS, CDR2 YYEKEE (reference sequence). The CDR3 is made up of 16 amino acids. The chain employs TRBV5-5 and TRBJ2-2, with TRBD1 as a possible D gene (5 bases). This TCR came from a man aged 18 to 30 who had mild COVID-19 (a few samples of this study predate the infection). Cell type and time point are not known. Sequences were obtained from PBMCs or a T cell subset sorted from them (not recorded which). In DNA form, the CDR3 reads TGTGCCAGCAGCGTACCCCAGGGTCTTAACACCGGGGAGCTGTTTTTT. Its translation is CASSVPQGLNTGELFF.